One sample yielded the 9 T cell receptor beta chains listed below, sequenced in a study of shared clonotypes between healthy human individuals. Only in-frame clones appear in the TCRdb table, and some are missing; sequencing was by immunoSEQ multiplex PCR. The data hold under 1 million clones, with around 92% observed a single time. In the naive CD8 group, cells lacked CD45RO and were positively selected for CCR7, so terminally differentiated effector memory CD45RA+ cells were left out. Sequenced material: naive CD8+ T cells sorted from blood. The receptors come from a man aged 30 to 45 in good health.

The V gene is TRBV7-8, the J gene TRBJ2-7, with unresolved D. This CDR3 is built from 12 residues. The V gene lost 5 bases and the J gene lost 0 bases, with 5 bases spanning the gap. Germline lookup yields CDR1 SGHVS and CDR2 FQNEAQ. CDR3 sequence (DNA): TGTGCCAGCAGCCTTAACTCCTACGAGCAGTACTTC. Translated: CASSLNSYEQYF.

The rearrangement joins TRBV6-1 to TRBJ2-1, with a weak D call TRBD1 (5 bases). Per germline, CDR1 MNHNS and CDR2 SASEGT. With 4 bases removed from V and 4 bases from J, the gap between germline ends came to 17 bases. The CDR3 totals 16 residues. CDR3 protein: CASSVGRIGIYNEQFF. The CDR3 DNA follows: TGTGCCAGCAGTGTGGGGCGGATCGGAATTTACAATGAGCAGTTCTTC.

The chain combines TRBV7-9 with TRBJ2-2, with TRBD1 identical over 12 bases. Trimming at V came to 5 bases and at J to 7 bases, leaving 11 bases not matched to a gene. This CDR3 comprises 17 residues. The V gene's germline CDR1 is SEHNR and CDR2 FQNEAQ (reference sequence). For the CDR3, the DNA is TGTGCCAGCAGCCCACTGCCGGGACAGGGGGCGGTCGGGGAGCTGTTTTTT. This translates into CASSPLPGQGAVGELFF. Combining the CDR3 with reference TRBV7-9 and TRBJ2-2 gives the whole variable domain DTGVSQNPRHKITKRGQNVTFRCDPISEHNRLYWYRQTLGQGPEFLTYFQNEAQLEKSRLLSDRFSAERPKGSFSTLEIQRTEQGDSAMYLCASSPLPGQGAVGELFFGEGSRLTVL.

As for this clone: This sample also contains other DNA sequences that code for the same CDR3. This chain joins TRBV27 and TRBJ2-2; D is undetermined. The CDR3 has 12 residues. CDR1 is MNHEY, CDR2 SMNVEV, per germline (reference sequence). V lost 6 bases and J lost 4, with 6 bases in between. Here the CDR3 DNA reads TGTGCCAGCAGCTTAATCACCGGGGAGCTGTTTTTT. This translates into CASSLITGELFF.

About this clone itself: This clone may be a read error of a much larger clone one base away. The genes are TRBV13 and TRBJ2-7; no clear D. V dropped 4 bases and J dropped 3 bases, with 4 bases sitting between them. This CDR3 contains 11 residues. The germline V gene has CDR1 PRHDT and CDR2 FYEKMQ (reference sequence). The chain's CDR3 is CASSSFYEQYF. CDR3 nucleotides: TGTGCCAGCAGCTCCTTCTACGAGCAGTACTTC.

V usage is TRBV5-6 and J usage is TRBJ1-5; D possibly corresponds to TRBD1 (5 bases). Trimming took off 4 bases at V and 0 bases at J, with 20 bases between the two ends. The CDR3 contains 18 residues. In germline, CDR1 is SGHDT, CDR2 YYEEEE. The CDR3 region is CASSGPRTSFNSNQPQHF. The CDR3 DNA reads TGTGCCAGCAGCGGACCCCGGACAAGCTTCAATAGCAATCAGCCCCAGCATTTT.

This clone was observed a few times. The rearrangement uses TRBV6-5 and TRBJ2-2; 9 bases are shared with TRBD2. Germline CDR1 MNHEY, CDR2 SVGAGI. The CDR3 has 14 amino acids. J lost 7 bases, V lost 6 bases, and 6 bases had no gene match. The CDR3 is CASSLAGRGGELFF. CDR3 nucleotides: TGTGCCAGCAGCCTAGCGGGAAGGGGCGGGGAGCTGTTTTTT.

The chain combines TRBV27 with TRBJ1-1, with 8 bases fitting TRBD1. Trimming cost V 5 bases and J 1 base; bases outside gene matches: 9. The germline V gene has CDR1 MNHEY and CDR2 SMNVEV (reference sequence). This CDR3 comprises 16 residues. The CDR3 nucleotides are TGTGCCAGCAGTGCCGCCAGGGGGCTAACGAACACTGAAGCTTTCTTT. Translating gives CASSAARGLTNTEAFF.

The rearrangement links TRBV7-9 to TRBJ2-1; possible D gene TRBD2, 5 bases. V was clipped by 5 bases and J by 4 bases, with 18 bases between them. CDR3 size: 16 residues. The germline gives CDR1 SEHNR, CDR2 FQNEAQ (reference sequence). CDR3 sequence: CASSASTSDTYNEQFF. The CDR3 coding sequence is TGTGCCAGCAGCGCTAGCACCTCCGACACTTACAATGAGCAGTTCTTC.